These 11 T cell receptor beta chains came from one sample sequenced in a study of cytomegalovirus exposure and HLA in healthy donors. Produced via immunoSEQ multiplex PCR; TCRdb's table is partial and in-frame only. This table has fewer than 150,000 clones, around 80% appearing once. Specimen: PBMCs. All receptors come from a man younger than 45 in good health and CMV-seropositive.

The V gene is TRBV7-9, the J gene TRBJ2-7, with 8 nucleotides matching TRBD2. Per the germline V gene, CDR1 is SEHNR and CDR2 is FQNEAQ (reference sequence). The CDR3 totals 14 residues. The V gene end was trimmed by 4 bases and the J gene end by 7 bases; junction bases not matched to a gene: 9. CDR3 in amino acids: CASSWRGANQEQYF. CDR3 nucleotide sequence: TGTGCCAGCAGCTGGCGGGGGGCTAACCAAGAGCAGTACTTC.

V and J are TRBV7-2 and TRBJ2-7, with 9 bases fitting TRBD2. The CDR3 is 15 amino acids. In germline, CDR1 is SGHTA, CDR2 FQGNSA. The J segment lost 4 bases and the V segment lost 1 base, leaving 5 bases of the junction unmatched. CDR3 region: CASSLDGGGAYEQYF. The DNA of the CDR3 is TGTGCCAGCAGCTTAGATGGCGGGGGGGCATACGAGCAGTACTTC.

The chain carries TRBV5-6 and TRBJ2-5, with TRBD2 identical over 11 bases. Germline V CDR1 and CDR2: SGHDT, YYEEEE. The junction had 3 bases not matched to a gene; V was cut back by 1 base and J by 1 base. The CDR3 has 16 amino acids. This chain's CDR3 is CASSLSSGGTQETQYF. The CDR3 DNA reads TGTGCCAGCAGCTTGTCTAGCGGGGGGACCCAAGAGACCCAGTACTTC.

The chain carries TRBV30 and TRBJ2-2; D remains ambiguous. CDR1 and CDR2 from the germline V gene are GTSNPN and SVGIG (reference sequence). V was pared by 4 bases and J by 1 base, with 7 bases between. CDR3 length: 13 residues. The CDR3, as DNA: TGTGCCTGGAAGTCCGGGAACACCGGGGAGCTGTTTTTT. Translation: CAWKSGNTGELFF.

CDR3 amino acids: CASSLWGQGASYEQYF. The CDR3 DNA follows: TGTGCCAGCAGCTTATGGGGACAGGGTGCCTCCTACGAGCAGTACTTC. The chain links TRBV11-2 to TRBJ2-7, with 9 positions matching TRBD1. J lost 0 bases, V lost 2 bases, and 5 bases had no gene match. CDR1 SGHAT and CDR2 FQNNGV come from the germline V gene. The CDR3 spans 16 residues.

In DNA, the CDR3 is TGTGCCAGCCAACACAGACAGAACACCGGGGAGCTGTTTTTT. It encodes CASQHRQNTGELFF. The V call is TRBV25-1, the J call TRBJ2-2; no clear D gene. V lost 8 bases, J lost 1 base, and 11 bases lay in between. The CDR3 sequence is 14 residues long. Germline V CDR1 and CDR2: MGHDK, SYGVNS.

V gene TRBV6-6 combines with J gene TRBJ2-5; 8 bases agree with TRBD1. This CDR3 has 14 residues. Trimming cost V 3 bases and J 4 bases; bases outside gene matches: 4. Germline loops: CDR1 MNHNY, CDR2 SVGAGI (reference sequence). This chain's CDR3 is CASSYTGQVETQYF. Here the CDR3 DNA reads TGTGCCAGCAGTTATACGGGACAGGTAGAGACCCAGTACTTC.

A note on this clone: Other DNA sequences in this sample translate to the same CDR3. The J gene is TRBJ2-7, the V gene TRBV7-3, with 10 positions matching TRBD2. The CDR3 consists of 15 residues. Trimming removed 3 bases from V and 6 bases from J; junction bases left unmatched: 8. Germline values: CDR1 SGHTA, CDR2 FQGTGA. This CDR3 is CASSLGLAGVGEQYF. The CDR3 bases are TGTGCCAGCAGCTTGGGGCTAGCGGGAGTAGGCGAGCAGTACTTC.

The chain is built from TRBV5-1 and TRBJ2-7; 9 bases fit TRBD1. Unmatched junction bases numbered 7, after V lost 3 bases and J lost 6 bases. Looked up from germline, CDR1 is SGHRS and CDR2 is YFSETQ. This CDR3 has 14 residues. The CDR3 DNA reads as TGCGCCAGCAGCTCGGGACAGGGCAAGGGCGAGCAGTACTTC. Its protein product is CASSSGQGKGEQYF.

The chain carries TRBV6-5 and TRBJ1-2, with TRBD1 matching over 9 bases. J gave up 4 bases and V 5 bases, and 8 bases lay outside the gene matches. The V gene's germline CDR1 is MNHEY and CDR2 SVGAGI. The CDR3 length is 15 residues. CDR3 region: CASSRVDRGGYGYTF. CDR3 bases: TGTGCCAGCAGTAGGGTGGACAGGGGCGGCTATGGCTACACCTTC.

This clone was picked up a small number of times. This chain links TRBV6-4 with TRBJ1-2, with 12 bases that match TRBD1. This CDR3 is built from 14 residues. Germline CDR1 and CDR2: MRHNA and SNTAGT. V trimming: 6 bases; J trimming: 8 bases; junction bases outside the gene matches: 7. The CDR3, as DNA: TGTGCCAGCAGGCCGGGACAGGGGGCACGAGGCTACACCTTC. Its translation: CASRPGQGARGYTF.